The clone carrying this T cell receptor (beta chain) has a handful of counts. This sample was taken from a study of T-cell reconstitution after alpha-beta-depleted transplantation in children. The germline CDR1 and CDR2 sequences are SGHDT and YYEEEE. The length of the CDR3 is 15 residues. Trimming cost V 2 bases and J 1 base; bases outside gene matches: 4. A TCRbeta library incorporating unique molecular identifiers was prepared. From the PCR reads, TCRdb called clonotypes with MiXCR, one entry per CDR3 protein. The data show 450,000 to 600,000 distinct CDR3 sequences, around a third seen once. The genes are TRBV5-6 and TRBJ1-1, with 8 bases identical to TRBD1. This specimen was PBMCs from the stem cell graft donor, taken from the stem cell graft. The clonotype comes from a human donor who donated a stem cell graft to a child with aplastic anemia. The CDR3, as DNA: TGTGCCAGCAGCTTCCCTGGGACAGGGAACACTGAAGCTTTCTTT. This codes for CASSFPGTGNTEAFF.